The 10 T cell receptor beta chains reported below all come from one sample, sequenced in a study of shared clonotypes between healthy human individuals. Produced via immunoSEQ multiplex PCR; TCRdb's table is partial and in-frame only. The table has roughly 660,000 clones, around 90% seen once. The sequencing input was memory CD8+ T cells from PBMCs. The subset denotes: CD45RO+ cells pooled with CCR7-negative TemRA cells. The origin of the receptors is a man aged 18 to 29 in good health. Some clones in this sample may be carry-over from other donors' samples.

The CDR3 DNA sequence: TGCAGTGCTAGAGAGCTATACGAGCAGTACTTC. It is translated as CSARELYEQYF. The J gene is TRBJ2-7, the V gene TRBV20-1; no reliable D call. Germline assignment: CDR1 DFQATT and CDR2 SNEGSKA (reference sequence). The length of the CDR3 is 11 residues. Trimming stripped 0 bases from V and 4 bases from J, with 4 bases between.

The chain links TRBV7-8 to TRBJ2-7; D perhaps matches TRBD2 (5 bases). Germline V gene sequence: CDR1 SGHVS, CDR2 FQNEAQ. The CDR3 has 15 amino acids. V lost 0 bases, J lost 5 bases, and 14 bases lay in between. The CDR3 reads CASSLAGSRVDEQYF. In nucleotides, the CDR3 is TGTGCCAGCAGCTTAGCAGGGAGCCGGGTCGACGAGCAGTACTTC. The entire variable domain, with the rest obtained from reference TRBV7-8 and TRBJ2-7, is as follows: GAGVSQSPRYKVAKRGQDVALRCDPISGHVSLFWYQQALGQGPEFLTYFQNEAQLDKSGLPSDRFFAERPEGSVSTLKIQRTQQEDSAVYLCASSLAGSRVDEQYFGPGTRLTVT.

J is TRBJ2-5 and V is TRBV2, with D possibly matching TRBD2 (5 bases). Germline values: CDR1 SNHLY, CDR2 FYNNEI. The V end lost 7 bases, the J end lost 5 bases, and 20 bases lay between the germline ends. The CDR3 totals 15 residues. CDR3 residues: CASMRGKFSSETQYF. The CDR3 nucleotides are TGTGCCAGCATGAGAGGGAAATTCTCCTCGGAGACCCAGTACTTC.

The chain uses TRBV7-3 and TRBJ2-5; TRBD2 agrees at 8 bases. Per the germline V gene, CDR1 is SGHTA and CDR2 is FQGTGA. V lost 3 bases to trimming and J lost 4 bases; unmatched junction nucleotides: 4. The CDR3 covers 14 residues. The CDR3 here is CASSLGGRLETQYF. CDR3 sequence (DNA): TGTGCCAGCAGCTTGGGCGGGAGGCTAGAGACCCAGTACTTC.

J is TRBJ2-7 and V is TRBV5-4; D is perhaps TRBD1 or TRBD2 (5 bases each). The germline CDR1 and CDR2 sequences are SGHNT and YYREEE (reference sequence). V lost 3 bases and J 3 bases, leaving 13 bases between the germline ends. The CDR3 is made up of 14 amino acids. The CDR3 DNA sequence: TGTGCCAGCAGCTACCGGGACGGAATCTACGAGCAGTACTTC. Amino acids: CASSYRDGIYEQYF.

This sequence joins TRBV6-5 and TRBJ2-7, with D perhaps TRBD2 (6 bases). Germline loops: CDR1 MNHEY, CDR2 SVGAGI. The CDR3 extends over 14 amino acids. V lost 2 bases to trimming and J lost 1 base, with 9 bases between them. The CDR3 sequence is CASSYIGGSYEQYF. In nucleotides, the CDR3 is TGTGCCAGCAGTTACATCGGAGGGTCCTACGAGCAGTACTTC.

The chain employs TRBV21-1 and TRBJ1-1; the table assigns TRBD1, which was not confirmed against the DNA. TRBV21-1 is given as a pseudogene. The CDR3 extends over 14 amino acids. In DNA form, the CDR3 reads TGTGCCAGCAGCGCGGAGGGGGCGAGCACTGAAGCTTTCTTT. It translates to CASSAEGASTEAFF.

This chain uses TRBV7-8 with TRBJ2-5, with 8 bases aligning to TRBD2. The J call is uncertain, as TRBJ2-7 better fits the DNA end. Germline CDR1 is SGHVS and CDR2 is FQNEAQ. This CDR3 is 15 amino acids long. The CDR3 loop is CASRPSGRPSYEQYF. The CDR3 DNA follows: TGTGCCAGCAGACCAAGCGGGAGACCCTCCTACGAGCAGTACTTC.

The gene calls are TRBV5-1 and TRBJ2-7; the D gene is possibly TRBD2 (6 bases). The CDR3 runs 13 residues. Trimming left V 4 bases short and J 2 bases short, with 10 bases between. Germline CDR1 SGHRS, CDR2 YFSETQ. For the CDR3, the DNA is TGCGCCAGCAGCGGAGGGACCGCCTACGAGCAGTACTTC. Amino acids: CASSGGTAYEQYF.

V and J are TRBV4-2 and TRBJ1-2, with a tentative D call TRBD1 (5 bases). Germline V CDR1 and CDR2: LGHNA, YNFKEQ. Trimming took off 0 bases at V and 6 bases at J, with 14 bases between the two ends. CDR3 size: 15 residues. In DNA form, the CDR3 reads TGTGCCAGCAGCCAAGACAGGGCCCCCCTGGATGGCTACACCTTC. It yields the protein CASSQDRAPLDGYTF.